A selection of T cell receptor beta chains follows, all from one sample in a study of blood T cell repertoires in COVID-19. Only in-frame clones appear in the TCRdb table, and some are missing; sequencing was by immunoSEQ multiplex PCR. The table has 200,000 to 250,000 clones, about nine tenths seen once. The material sequenced was PBMCs or T cells enriched from blood (not recorded which). The receptor source for this set is a man aged 25-45 years in a cohort exposed to, infected with or recovered from COVID-19 (not recorded which). Each CDR3 is given with its conserved first and last residue. Fields, in order: D gene, J gene, V gene, clone size, CDR3 protein, CDR3 DNA. The D gene is left open where the match is weak. Size is stated for part of the rows, as once, few or many counts, or as a class when the clone is expanded.

d_call: TRBD1
j_call: TRBJ1-1
v_call: TRBV5-1
clone_size: -
cdr3_aa: CASSRDRVAGTEAFF
cdr3_nt: TGCGCCAGTAGCCGGGACAGGGTTGCTGGCACTGAAGCTTTCTTT

d_call: TRBD2
j_call: TRBJ2-1
v_call: TRBV27
clone_size: few
cdr3_aa: CASSSLIAGGKVVNEQFF
cdr3_nt: TGTGCCAGCAGTTCACTGATAGCGGGAGGGAAGGTTGTGAATGAGCAGTTCTTC

d_call: TRBD1
j_call: TRBJ1-1
v_call: TRBV28
clone_size: -
cdr3_aa: CASSSDREAFF
cdr3_nt: TGTGCCAGCAGTTCGGACAGGGAGGCTTTCTTT

d_call: -
j_call: TRBJ1-1
v_call: TRBV11-2
clone_size: few
cdr3_aa: CASSFGLPGEKTEAFF
cdr3_nt: TGTGCCAGCAGCTTTGGACTGCCGGGGGAAAAAACTGAAGCTTTCTTT

d_call: TRBD2
j_call: TRBJ2-7
v_call: TRBV15
clone_size: -
cdr3_aa: CATLASSGGSYEQYF
cdr3_nt: TGTGCCACCCTGGCGTCTAGCGGGGGGAGCTACGAGCAGTACTTC

d_call: -
j_call: TRBJ1-1
v_call: TRBV7-9
clone_size: -
cdr3_aa: CASSLGTPSGQTLNTEAFF
cdr3_nt: TGTGCCAGCAGCTTAGGAACGCCCTCCGGACAAACCTTGAACACTGAAGCTTTCTTT

d_call: -
j_call: TRBJ2-2
v_call: TRBV23-1
clone_size: -
cdr3_aa: CASSRRKESPNTGELFF
cdr3_nt: TGCGCCAGCAGTCGCCGAAAGGAGAGTCCGAACACCGGGGAGCTGTTTTTT

d_call: -
j_call: TRBJ1-1
v_call: TRBV5-6
clone_size: -
cdr3_aa: CASSFRQGNTEAFF
cdr3_nt: TGTGCCAGCAGCTTTAGGCAGGGGAACACTGAAGCTTTCTTT

d_call: -
j_call: TRBJ1-1
v_call: TRBV14
clone_size: -
cdr3_aa: CASSQDRGRNTEAFF
cdr3_nt: TGTGCCAGCAGCCAAGACAGGGGTCGGAACACTGAAGCTTTCTTT

d_call: -
j_call: TRBJ1-1
v_call: TRBV28
clone_size: -
cdr3_aa: CASNSGGVNTEAFF
cdr3_nt: TGTGCCAGCAATAGTGGTGGAGTGAACACTGAAGCTTTCTTT

d_call: -
j_call: TRBJ2-2
v_call: TRBV19
clone_size: -
cdr3_aa: CASTVTGRTGELFF
cdr3_nt: TGTGCCAGTACTGTCACAGGGCGCACCGGGGAGCTGTTTTTT

d_call: TRBD1
j_call: TRBJ1-5
v_call: TRBV6-5
clone_size: -
cdr3_aa: CASVRQGGNQPQHF
cdr3_nt: TGTGCCAGCGTAAGACAGGGTGGGAATCAGCCCCAGCATTTT

d_call: TRBD1
j_call: TRBJ1-6
v_call: TRBV5-4
clone_size: once
cdr3_aa: CASSWGDRTYSPLHF
cdr3_nt: TGTGCCAGCAGCTGGGGGGACAGGACCTATTCACCCCTCCACTTT